The clone carrying this T cell receptor (beta chain) was seen more than once but under ten times. The data belong to a study of cytomegalovirus exposure and HLA in healthy donors. PCR was performed using 60 Vbeta and 13 Jbeta primers. The method was immunoSEQ multiplex PCR; TCRdb's version includes in-frame clones alone and lacks a portion of them. The sample lists under 150,000 clones, roughly four fifths occurring once. The V gene's germline CDR1 is SGHTA and CDR2 FQGNSA. The length of the CDR3 is 13 residues. Trimming stripped 5 bases from V and 4 bases from J, with 10 bases between. The clonotype originates from a male donor in good health and CMV-seropositive. Sequences were obtained from PBMCs. This chain connects TRBV7-2 to TRBJ2-3, with D tentatively TRBD2 (6 bases). The CDR3 sequence: CASSPPGADTQYF. The CDR3 DNA sequence: TGTGCCAGCAGCCCCCCGGGAGCAGATACGCAGTATTTT.